This T cell receptor beta chain was captured by sequencing in a study of blood T cells in healthy people across ages. Remarks on this clonotype: Its antigen is undetermined.

Trimming stripped 0 bases from V and 2 bases from J, with 2 bases between. CDR3 length: 13 residues. The germline V gene encodes CDR1 DFQATT and CDR2 SNEGSKA (reference sequence). Every sample gave at least 5.5 micrograms of total RNA when it was extracted. Study observations and caveats: With age, beta diversity per million T cells declined roughly linearly, significantly by 30 to 40.

A second PCR, run for roughly 7 to 11 cycles, used a sample-barcoded 5' primer plus a J-beta primer mix. All samples gave at least 2.5 million CDR3-containing paired-end reads. TCRdb passed the 5' RACE reads through MiXCR, listing each CDR3 protein once. Among about 640,000 distinct CDR3 sequences, 58% were seen once, and the ten largest hold 30% to 40%. The chain has TRBV20-1 and TRBJ2-6; no clear D gene. This TCR came from a man between 60 and 70 years old in good health. Material for sequencing was blood. The DNA of the CDR3 is TGCAGTGCTAGAGAACCTGGGGCCAACGTCCTGACTTTC. It translates to CSAREPGANVLTF.